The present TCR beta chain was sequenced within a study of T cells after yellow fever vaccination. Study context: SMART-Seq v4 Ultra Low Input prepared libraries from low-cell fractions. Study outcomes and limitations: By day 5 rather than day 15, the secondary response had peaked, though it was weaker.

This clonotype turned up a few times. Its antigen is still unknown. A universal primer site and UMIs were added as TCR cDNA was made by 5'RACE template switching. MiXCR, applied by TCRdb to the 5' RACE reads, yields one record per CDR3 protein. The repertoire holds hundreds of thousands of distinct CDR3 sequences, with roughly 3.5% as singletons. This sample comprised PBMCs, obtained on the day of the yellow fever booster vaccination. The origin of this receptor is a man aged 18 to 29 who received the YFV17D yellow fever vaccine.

CDR3 nucleotide sequence: TGCGCCAGCAGCCACAGAACTAGCGGGGGCAGCGCGAACACCGGGGAGCTGTTTTTT. Residues: CASSHRTSGGSANTGELFF. The chain has TRBV4-1 and TRBJ2-2; TRBD2 matches 11 bases. CDR1 and CDR2 (germline): MGHRA, YSYEKL. The CDR3 sequence is 19 residues long. With 3 bases clipped from V and 0 bases from J, the junction kept 9 bases outside the gene matches.